The rows below give T cell receptor beta chains drawn from one sample of a study of blood T cells in healthy people across ages. TCRdb redid the calling of the 5' RACE reads with MiXCR, one entry per CDR3 protein. The profile covers 1.5 million to 2 million distinct CDR3 sequences, with roughly 50% appearing a single time and over 2% taken by the ten largest. The sequencing sample was made of blood. The origin of the receptors is a middle-aged woman in good health. The CDR3 runs from the conserved cysteine through the conserved F or W. Each record gives: D gene, V gene, clone size, J gene, CDR3 DNA, CDR3 protein. D genes are given only for firm matches. Only some rows state a clone size, as once, few, many or a class for expanded clones.

-	TRBV6-1	-	TRBJ1-5	TGTGCCAGCAGTGAAGGCCGGGTCACCACCACACGACAGCCCCAGCATTTT	CASSEGRVTTTRQPQHF
-	TRBV4-1	-	TRBJ2-3	TGCGCCAGCAGCCTCCCTTATAGGGGGGGAAGCACAGATACGCAGTATTTT	CASSLPYRGGSTDTQYF
-	TRBV5-1	-	TRBJ2-1	TGCGCCAGCAGCTTACTCAGTAGCTCCTACAATGAGCAGTTCTTC	CASSLLSSSYNEQFF
-	TRBV6-1	-	TRBJ2-5	TGTGCCAGCAGTGAACGTGCGCAGGGGAATCAAGAGACCCAGTACTTC	CASSERAQGNQETQYF
TRBD2	TRBV27	few	TRBJ2-7	TGTGCCAGCAGTTTACTCAGGGAGGGCTACGAGCAGTACTTC	CASSLLREGYEQYF
-	TRBV12-3/TRBV12-4	few	TRBJ1-1	TGTGCCAGCATCCCGGGACTCTCCGGGTACGCTTTCTTT	CASIPGLSGYAFF
-	TRBV27	-	TRBJ2-5	TGTGCCAGCAGGGAGAGGTCTAGAGAGTACTTC	CASRERSREYF
TRBD1	TRBV20-1	-	TRBJ1-6	TGCAGTGCTAGAGACTTAACCAGACAGGGAGAGAATTCACCCCTCCACTTT	CSARDLTRQGENSPLHF
TRBD1	TRBV6-6	-	TRBJ2-7	TGTGCCAGCACCTTGGGGACAGTCCGTTCCGAGCAGTACTTC	CASTLGTVRSEQYF
-	TRBV20-1	-	TRBJ2-4	TGCAGTGCATCAGGGAAGTTGGAGACCAAAAACATTCAGTACTTC	CSASGKLETKNIQYF
TRBD2	TRBV6-1	-	TRBJ2-5	TGTGCCAGCAGTGAAGTTGGGAGGGGCCAAGAGACCCAGTACTTC	CASSEVGRGQETQYF
-	TRBV6-2/TRBV6-3	-	TRBJ2-7	TGTGCCAGCACCTCGGACCCTCGGCAGGACCTCTACGAGCAGTACTTC	CASTSDPRQDLYEQYF
TRBD2	TRBV7-7	-	TRBJ2-5	TGTGCTAGCAGCTTAAATGCGGGGGGTGGTGAGACCCAGTACTTC	CASSLNAGGGETQYF
TRBD1	TRBV5-8	-	TRBJ1-2	TGTGCCAGCTTCTGGACAGGGTTAAACTATGGCTACACCTTC	CASFWTGLNYGYTF
-	TRBV20-1	-	TRBJ1-2	TGCAGTGCTAGAGGGGGGGAGTACGTCTATGGCTACACCTTC	CSARGGEYVYGYTF
TRBD2	TRBV28	-	TRBJ2-3	TGTGCCACCTCTCCGCCCGGGACTAACGTTAACACAGATACGCAGTATTTT	CATSPPGTNVNTDTQYF
-	TRBV5-5	-	TRBJ2-7	TGTGCCAGCAGCGCCTTGGGGGACGAGCAGTACTTC	CASSALGDEQYF
TRBD1	TRBV5-5	-	TRBJ1-1	TGTGCCAGCAGCACGGACAGGAGGCTGAACCTGAACACTGAAGCTTTCTTT	CASSTDRRLNLNTEAFF